What follows are 12 T cell receptor beta chains derived from one specimen sequenced in a study of blood T cell repertoires in COVID-19. TCRdb's table, derived via immunoSEQ multiplex PCR, lists solely in-frame clones and lacks some. The sample carries under 250,000 clones, around nine tenths recorded once. The specimen was peripheral blood. The receptors shown here come from a man over 45 with COVID-19, enrolled during active disease.

This sequence joins TRBV5-5 and TRBJ2-1; weak D call: TRBD2 (5 bases). V lost 4 bases, J lost 0 bases, and 11 bases lay in between. This CDR3 region has 15 residues. From germline, CDR1 is SGHKS and CDR2 YYEKEE (reference sequence). For the CDR3, the DNA is TGTGCCAGCAGCCTCGGACGGGACTCCTACAATGAGCAGTTCTTC. It is translated as CASSLGRDSYNEQFF.

This clone was seen once. The chain carries TRBV11-2 and TRBJ2-7; 10 nucleotides match TRBD2. The CDR3 consists of 15 residues. V shed 4 bases and J 0 bases; nucleotides not matched to a gene: 3. Germline CDR1 is SGHAT and CDR2 is FQNNGV. CDR3 coding DNA: TGTGCCAGCAGCTCCATAGCGGGAGGCTCCTACGAGCAGTACTTC. This sequence encodes CASSSIAGGSYEQYF.

For the CDR3, the DNA is TGTGCCAGCAGCCTTGCGCCGGGACGGGGGACCCGTCAAGAGACCCAGTACTTC. Amino acid sequence: CASSLAPGRGTRQETQYF. The genes are TRBV5-6 and TRBJ2-5; D is possibly TRBD2 (6 bases). Germline values: CDR1 SGHDT, CDR2 YYEEEE. CDR3 size: 18 residues. The V gene lost 4 bases and the J gene lost 2 bases, with 24 bases spanning the gap.

V usage is TRBV3-1 (or the pseudogene TRBV3-2) and J usage is TRBJ2-3; TRBD1 might be the D (7 bases). The V end lost 3 bases, the J end lost 8 bases, and 21 bases lay between the germline ends. CDR3 size: 16 residues. From germline, CDR1 is LGHDT and CDR2 YNNKEL (reference sequence). The chain's CDR3 is CASSQFAGGGTGTQYF. CDR3 sequence (DNA): TGTGCCAGCAGCCAGTTTGCAGGGGGAGGTACGGGTACGCAGTATTTT.

The chain is built from TRBV6-2 or TRBV6-3 and TRBJ2-7, with a possible D match to TRBD2 (5 bases). Germline V gene lookup returns CDR1 MNHEY and CDR2 SVGEGT. This CDR3 region has 13 residues. V lost 1 base and J 3 bases, leaving 7 bases between the germline ends. In nucleotides, the CDR3 is TGTGCCAGCAGTTACTTAGAGGGCTACGAGCAGTACTTC. Translated: CASSYLEGYEQYF.

The J gene is TRBJ2-7, the V gene TRBV5-1, with TRBD1 matching over 9 bases. Germline V lookup: CDR1 SGHRS, CDR2 YFSETQ. V lost 4 bases and J lost 4; bases outside the gene matches: 6. This CDR3 region has 14 residues. CDR3 residues: CASSRQGDPYEQYF. Here the CDR3 DNA reads TGCGCCAGCAGCCGACAGGGGGATCCGTACGAGCAGTACTTC.

The chain couples TRBV2 to TRBJ2-1; TRBD2 matches 12 bases. Germline values: CDR1 SNHLY, CDR2 FYNNEI. V trimming: 4 bases; J trimming: 7 bases; junction bases outside the gene matches: 5. The CDR3 totals 15 residues. The CDR3 DNA reads TGTGCCAGCAGTGGGACTAGCGGGGATTTTAATGAGCAGTTCTTC. This translates into CASSGTSGDFNEQFF.

J is TRBJ2-3 and V is TRBV19; D is perhaps TRBD2 (5 bases). The V and J ends lost 4 bases and 2 bases respectively, with 10 bases between them. There are 14 residues in the CDR3. CDR1 is LNHDA and CDR2 is SQIVND in the germline V gene (reference sequence). In DNA form, the CDR3 reads TGTGCCAGTAGTACAGCGGCCGTCACAGATACGCAGTATTTT. Protein sequence: CASSTAAVTDTQYF.

The V call is TRBV3-1 (or the pseudogene TRBV3-2), the J call TRBJ2-2; unclear D gene. V was trimmed by 4 bases and J by 3 bases, leaving 3 bases between them. The CDR3 length is 12 residues. Looked up from germline, CDR1 is LGHDT and CDR2 is YNNKEL (reference sequence). The CDR3 bases are TGTGCCAGCAGCCCCTACACCGGGGAGCTGTTTTTT. Protein product: CASSPYTGELFF.

The chain joins TRBV6-5 to TRBJ1-4; D unresolved. The V gene lost 5 bases and the J gene lost 0 bases, with 7 bases spanning the gap. Per the germline V gene, CDR1 is MNHEY and CDR2 is SVGAGI. This CDR3 has 14 amino acids. CDR3 bases: TGTGCCAGCAGTCGGGATGCAACTAATGAAAAACTGTTTTTT. This translates into CASSRDATNEKLFF.

This chain joins TRBV9 and TRBJ1-1; D unclear. CDR1 and CDR2 (germline): SGDLS, YYNGEE. CDR3 length: 14 amino acids. Between the trimmed V and J ends, which lost 0 bases and 1 base, there was a span of 7 bases. Here the CDR3 DNA reads TGTGCCAGCAGCGTAGACAACACGAACACTGAAGCTTTCTTT. As protein: CASSVDNTNTEAFF.

The V gene is TRBV30, the J gene TRBJ2-1; the D is unclear. This CDR3 spans 13 amino acids. V shed 3 bases and J shed 1 base, with 7 bases lying between them. From germline, CDR1 is GTSNPN and CDR2 SVGIG (reference sequence). This CDR3 is CAWSDSSYNEQFF. As DNA, the CDR3 is TGTGCCTGGAGCGATAGTTCCTACAATGAGCAGTTCTTC.